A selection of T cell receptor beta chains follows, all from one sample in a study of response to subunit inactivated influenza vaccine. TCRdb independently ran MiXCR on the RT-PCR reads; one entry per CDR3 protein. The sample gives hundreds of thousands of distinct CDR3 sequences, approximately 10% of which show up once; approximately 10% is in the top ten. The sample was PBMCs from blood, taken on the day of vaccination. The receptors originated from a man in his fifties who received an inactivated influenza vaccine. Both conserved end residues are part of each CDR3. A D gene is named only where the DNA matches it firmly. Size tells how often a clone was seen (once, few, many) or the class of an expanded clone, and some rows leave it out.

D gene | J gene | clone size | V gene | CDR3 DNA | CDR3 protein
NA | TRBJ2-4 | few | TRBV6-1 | TGTGCCAGCAGTGTGGAGGGGAGATACATTCAGTACTTC | CASSVEGRYIQYF
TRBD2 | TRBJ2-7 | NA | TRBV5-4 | TGTGCCAGCAGCTTCCGCGGGGGGACTACCTACGAGCAGTACTTC | CASSFRGGTTYEQYF
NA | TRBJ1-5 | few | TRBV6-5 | TGTGCCAGCAGTTATCCAGGGAACGGCCAGCCCCAGCATTTT | CASSYPGNGQPQHF
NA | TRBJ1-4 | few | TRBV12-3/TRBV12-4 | TGTGCCAGCAGTTTGGACCGGGGGGCCATTGGAAAACTGTTTTTT | CASSLDRGAIGKLFF
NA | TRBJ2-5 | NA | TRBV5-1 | TGCGCCAGCAGCTTAGGGGAGAAATCCAACCTGTACCAAGAGACCCAGTACTTC | CASSLGEKSNLYQETQYF
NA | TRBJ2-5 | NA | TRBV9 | TGTGCCAGCAGCGTAGGTGTCCGAGTCCAAGAGACCCAGTACTTC | CASSVGVRVQETQYF
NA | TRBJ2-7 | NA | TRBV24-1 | TGTGCCACCAGTGACCCGGTCAGCTCCTACGAGCAGTACTTC | CATSDPVSSYEQYF
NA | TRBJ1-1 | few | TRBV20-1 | TGCAGTGCCCCCCAAAGTAGTGGCACTGAAGCTTTCTTT | CSAPQSSGTEAFF
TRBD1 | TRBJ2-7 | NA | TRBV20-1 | TGCAGTGCTTGGGTGCCCCGGGACAGGGGGGTTGAGCAGTACTTC | CSAWVPRDRGVEQYF
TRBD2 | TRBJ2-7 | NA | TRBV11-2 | TGTGCCAGCAGCGCCGCCCTAGCGGGGAGTTCCTACGAGCAGTACTTC | CASSAALAGSSYEQYF
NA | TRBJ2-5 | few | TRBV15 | TGTGCCACGCTTTTCTCAGCGAACCAAGAGACCCAGTACTTC | CATLFSANQETQYF
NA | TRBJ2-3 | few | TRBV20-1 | TGCAGTGCCGCCCCCGGGCGTGAAGATACGCAGTATTTT | CSAAPGREDTQYF
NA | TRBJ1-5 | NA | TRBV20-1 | TGCAGTGCTTCGCGCGGGCCTAGCAATCAGCCCCAGCATTTT | CSASRGPSNQPQHF
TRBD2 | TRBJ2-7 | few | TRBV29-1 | TGCAGCGTTGAAGGGGCTAGCGGGAGTAGCTCCTACGAGCAGTACTTC | CSVEGASGSSSYEQYF
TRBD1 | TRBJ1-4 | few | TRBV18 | TGTGCCAGCTCACCAGGGACAGGGTCCGAGGAAAAACTGTTTTTT | CASSPGTGSEEKLFF
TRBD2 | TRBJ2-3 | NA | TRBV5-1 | TGCGCCAGCAGCCTCCTGGGACTTAGCGGGGGAACAGATACGCAGTATTTT | CASSLLGLSGGTDTQYF
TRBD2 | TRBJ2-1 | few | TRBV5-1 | TGCGCCAGCAGCTCCAGACTAGCGGGGGCCTACAATGAGCAGTTCTTC | CASSSRLAGAYNEQFF
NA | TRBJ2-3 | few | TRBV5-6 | TGTGCCAGCAGCTTTGACCAGAGAGGCACAGATACGCAGTATTTT | CASSFDQRGTDTQYF
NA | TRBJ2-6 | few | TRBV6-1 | TGTGCCAGCAATCTGGTCAACGTCCTGACTTTC | CASNLVNVLTF
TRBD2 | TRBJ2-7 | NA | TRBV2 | TGTGCCAGCAGCGGGACGCTAGCGGGGCTATCCTACGAGCAGTACTTC | CASSGTLAGLSYEQYF
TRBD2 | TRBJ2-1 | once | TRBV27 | TGTGCCAGCAGTTTAATACTAGCGGGAGGGCTCAATGAGCAGTTCTTC | CASSLILAGGLNEQFF
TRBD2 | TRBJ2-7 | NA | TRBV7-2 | TGTGCCAGCAGCTCCCGAGCGGGAGTCGGTTACGAGCAGTACTTC | CASSSRAGVGYEQYF
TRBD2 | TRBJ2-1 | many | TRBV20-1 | TGCAGTGCTAGAGATAGGGGTAGCGGGGGTTGGCGGCAGTTCTTC | CSARDRGSGGWRQFF
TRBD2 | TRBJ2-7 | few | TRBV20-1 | TGCAGTGCCCAGCGGGGGGCCTACGAGCAGTACTTC | CSAQRGAYEQYF
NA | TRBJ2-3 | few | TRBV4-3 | TGCGCCAGCAGCCAAGGCGGGTGGTCAGATACGCAGTATTTT | CASSQGGWSDTQYF
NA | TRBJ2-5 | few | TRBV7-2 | TGTGCCAGCAGCTTAGCGTATGGTTTGAACCAAGAGACCCAGTACTTC | CASSLAYGLNQETQYF
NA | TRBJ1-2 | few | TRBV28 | TGTGCCAGCAGGTTAACAAACTATGGCTACACCTTC | CASRLTNYGYTF
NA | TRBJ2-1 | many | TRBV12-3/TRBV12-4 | TGTGCCAGCAGTTTACGTCAACAGAGCAACAATGAGCAGTTCTTC | CASSLRQQSNNEQFF